A single sample is the source of the 8 T cell receptor beta chains below, sequenced in a study of OX40 agonist ivuxolimab in advanced cancers. Produced via immunoSEQ multiplex PCR; TCRdb's table is partial and in-frame only. The sample contains some 150,000 clones, about nine tenths of which appear only once. The material was CD4+ or CD8+ T cells sorted from blood, obtained in a trial of the OX40 agonist ivuxolimab. The receptors stem from an adult with an advanced solid tumor such as melanoma, head and neck, liver or kidney cancer.

This chain joins TRBV6-5 and TRBJ1-2; TRBD1 matches at 9 bases. Trimming cost V 4 bases and J 8 bases; bases outside gene matches: 8. This CDR3 spans 14 amino acids. Germline V gene sequence: CDR1 MNHEY, CDR2 SVGAGI. Here the CDR3 reads CASSSSRDRDGYTF. CDR3 nucleotide sequence: TGTGCCAGCAGTTCTAGCCGGGACAGGGACGGCTACACCTTC.

In the case of this clone: Other DNA sequences in this specimen translate into the identical CDR3. The chain recombines TRBV9 with TRBJ2-3; 12 bases align to TRBD2. Looked up from germline, CDR1 is SGDLS and CDR2 is YYNGEE. Trimming removed 2 bases from V and 0 bases from J; junction bases left unmatched: 1. The CDR3 has 16 amino acids. CDR3 nucleotides: TGTGCCAGCAGCGTCCTAGCGGGAGGGAGCACAGATACGCAGTATTTT. Residues: CASSVLAGGSTDTQYF.

The rearrangement uses TRBV15 and TRBJ2-7; D is unresolved. This CDR3 comprises 9 residues. Germline V gives CDR1 LNHNV, CDR2 YYDKDF (reference sequence). The CDR3 DNA is TGTGCTTCTCCCCACGAGCAGTACTTC. This sequence encodes CASPHEQYF.

The chain employs TRBV6-5 and TRBJ1-2; D is unresolved. CDR1 is MNHEY and CDR2 is SVGAGI in the germline V gene. The germline V and J ends were trimmed by 6 bases and 0 bases, with 5 bases remaining between them. There are 12 residues in the CDR3. DNA for the CDR3: TGTGCCAGCAGCCAGCCTAACTATGGCTACACCTTC. Its translation: CASSQPNYGYTF.

V gene TRBV27 combines with J gene TRBJ2-6; D unresolved. This CDR3 spans 11 amino acids. V shed 8 bases and J shed 4 bases, with 3 bases lying between them. Germline V lookup: CDR1 MNHEY, CDR2 SMNVEV (reference sequence). CDR3 sequence reads: CASGGANVLTF. DNA for the CDR3: TGTGCCAGCGGCGGGGCCAACGTCCTGACTTTC.

J is TRBJ2-7 and V is TRBV18; 7 bases line up with TRBD1. CDR3 size: 15 residues. The trim removed 3 bases at V and 6 bases at J, leaving 11 bases unmatched. Germline CDR1 is KGHSH and CDR2 is LQKENI. CDR3 in DNA: TGTGCCAGCTCACCGGGGACGAGGGGGCTCGGCGAGCAGTACTTC. It is translated as CASSPGTRGLGEQYF.

V is TRBV19 and J is TRBJ1-1; D ambiguous. The CDR3 covers 15 residues. Germline V gene sequence: CDR1 LNHDA, CDR2 SQIVND (reference sequence). V shed 7 bases and J shed 5 bases, with 20 bases lying between them. The CDR3: CASTMYPGGRTEAFF. The CDR3 nucleotides read TGTGCCAGTACCATGTACCCAGGAGGAAGGACTGAAGCTTTCTTT.

This clone occurred once. The chain joins TRBV5-4 to TRBJ2-5; no reliable D call. CDR3 size: 13 residues. Germline lookup yields CDR1 SGHNT and CDR2 YYREEE (reference sequence). The V and J ends lost 2 bases and 3 bases respectively, with 8 bases between them. The CDR3 coding sequence is TGTGCCAGCAGCTTTCCGGCGGAAGAGACCCAGTACTTC. Protein: CASSFPAEETQYF.